What follows are 30 T cell receptor beta chains derived from one specimen sequenced in a study of CD8 T cell repertoires and HIV-1 epitope variants. Antigen specificity for these receptors is unknown. The data were produced by immunoSEQ multiplex PCR, yet TCRdb's version contains in-frame clones alone and is incomplete. There are 4,000 to 5,000 clones in the sample; less than 75% occur only once, and 43% lies in the top ten. What was sequenced was cultured CD8+ T cells derived from PBMCs. The receptors were gathered from a male donor with HIV.

The rearrangement uses TRBV27 and TRBJ2-1; D is possibly TRBD1 (5 bases). Germline V gives CDR1 MNHEY, CDR2 SMNVEV (reference sequence). V was shortened by 7 bases and J by 3 bases, with 13 bases between the two germline ends. The CDR3 consists of 14 residues. The CDR3 DNA reads TGTGCCAGCACCCCCGTCAGGGACTACAATGAGCAGTTCTTC. This gives the protein CASTPVRDYNEQFF.

This clone was found a few times. V is TRBV10-2 and J is TRBJ2-3; 11 nucleotides agree with TRBD2. J was trimmed by 6 bases and V by 2 bases; bases with no gene match: 4. Per the germline V gene, CDR1 is WSHSY and CDR2 is SAAADI. The CDR3 has 15 amino acids. CDR3 nucleotide sequence: TGCGCCAGCAGTGAGATAGGACTAGCGGGCGATACGCAGTATTTT. Translation: CASSEIGLAGDTQYF.

This clone came up a few times. The chain recombines TRBV6-1 with TRBJ2-7, with 7 bases lining up with TRBD1. The CDR3 is 14 amino acids. The trim removed 5 bases at V and 6 bases at J, leaving 10 bases unmatched. Germline V gene sequence: CDR1 MNHNS, CDR2 SASEGT. The chain's CDR3 is CASSRDRDSGEQYF. The DNA of the CDR3 is TGTGCCAGCAGTCGAGACAGGGATTCGGGCGAGCAGTACTTC.

The V call is TRBV9, the J call TRBJ2-3, with D uncertain. Per germline, CDR1 SGDLS and CDR2 YYNGEE. V was pared by 4 bases and J by 2 bases, with 17 bases between. The length of the CDR3 is 16 residues. The CDR3 sequence: CASSPHPYANTDTQYF. The CDR3 DNA follows: TGTGCCAGCAGCCCCCACCCGTACGCCAACACAGATACGCAGTATTTT.

The chain joins TRBV2 to TRBJ2-2, with D tentatively TRBD1 or TRBD2 (6 bases each). In germline, CDR1 is SNHLY, CDR2 FYNNEI. The CDR3 has 16 residues. The germline V and J ends were trimmed by 7 bases and 4 bases, with 19 bases remaining between them. CDR3 amino acids: CASTSDGGWSTGELFF. Here the CDR3 DNA reads TGTGCCAGCACCTCGGACGGGGGCTGGAGCACCGGGGAGCTGTTTTTT.

The chain combines TRBV19 with TRBJ1-1; no firm D call. Germline V gives CDR1 LNHDA, CDR2 SQIVND (reference sequence). V was pared by 8 bases and J by 4 bases, with 14 bases between. The CDR3 is 13 residues long. The CDR3 loop reads CASASGGITEAFF. CDR3 DNA sequence: TGTGCCAGTGCGTCGGGAGGGATCACTGAAGCTTTCTTT.

This sequence joins TRBV11-2 and TRBJ2-7; 8 nucleotides line up with TRBD1. Looked up from germline, CDR1 is SGHAT and CDR2 is FQNNGV. This CDR3 comprises 14 residues. With 5 bases clipped from V and 2 bases from J, the junction kept 5 bases outside the gene matches. The CDR3 region is CASSPGTGPYEQYF. The CDR3 coding sequence is TGTGCCAGCAGCCCTGGGACAGGTCCCTACGAGCAGTACTTC.

In the case of this clone: This is likely a read error, given that the CDR3 carries no conserved phenylalanine or tryptophan at its end. V and J are TRBV29-1 and TRBJ2-7; 9 bases align to TRBD1. The CDR3 contains 14 residues. Trimming cost V 2 bases and J 3 bases; bases outside gene matches: 5. Per the germline V gene, CDR1 is SQVTM and CDR2 is ANQGSEA. Here the CDR3 DNA reads TGCAGCGTTGAAACGACAGGGGGAGACTACGAGCAGTACCTC. Translated, it gives CSVETTGGDYEQYL.

The chain is built from TRBV7-9 and TRBJ2-3, with D unclear. The germline gives CDR1 SEHNR, CDR2 FQNEAQ (reference sequence). The CDR3 runs 15 residues. Trimming left V 1 base short and J 1 base short, with 9 bases between. The CDR3 DNA sequence: TGTGCCAGCAGCTTAGTTGAGCAGCGCACAGATACGCAGTATTTT. Translated: CASSLVEQRTDTQYF.

The J gene is TRBJ2-7, the V gene TRBV7-9, with TRBD1 matching 8 bases. Germline lookup yields CDR1 SEHNR and CDR2 FQNEAQ (reference sequence). The CDR3 sequence is 14 residues long. V trimming: 5 bases; J trimming: 2 bases; junction bases outside the gene matches: 5. The CDR3 spells CASSTGTGPYEQYF. In DNA form, the CDR3 reads TGTGCCAGCAGCACCGGGACAGGTCCCTACGAGCAGTACTTC. The entire variable domain, with the rest obtained from reference TRBV7-9 and TRBJ2-7, is as follows: DTGVSQNPRHKITKRGQNVTFRCDPISEHNRLYWYRQTLGQGPEFLTYFQNEAQLEKSRLLSDRFSAERPKGSFSTLEIQRTEQGDSAMYLCASSTGTGPYEQYFGPGTRLTVT.

The V call is TRBV27, the J call TRBJ2-2; the D gene is possibly TRBD1 (6 bases). Trimming removed 5 bases at V and 6 bases at J, with 13 bases between. The CDR3 has 14 amino acids. In germline, CDR1 is MNHEY, CDR2 SMNVEV (reference sequence). The CDR3 nucleotides read TGTGCCAGCAGTGCCTACAGGGTTGCCGGGGAGCTGTTTTTT. It codes for CASSAYRVAGELFF.

The chain is built from TRBV10-2 and TRBJ1-6, with D perhaps matching TRBD1 (5 bases). The CDR3 sequence is 14 residues long. Germline lookup yields CDR1 WSHSY and CDR2 SAAADI. Trimming took off 2 bases at V and 13 bases at J, with 15 bases between the two ends. The CDR3, as DNA: TGCGCCAGCAGTGAGGCCGGGGGAGAGGCGCCCCTCCACTTT. This sequence encodes CASSEAGGEAPLHF.

This chain uses TRBV14 with TRBJ2-3; 7 bases map to TRBD2. The germline CDR1 and CDR2 sequences are SGHDN and FVKESK. The ends lost 1 base at V and 6 bases at J; junction bases unmatched: 13. The CDR3 length is 17 residues. The CDR3 loop reads CASSQVPQRGFGDTQYF. The CDR3 coding sequence is TGTGCCAGCAGCCAAGTTCCCCAGCGGGGCTTCGGGGATACGCAGTATTTT.

The genes are TRBV6-6 and TRBJ1-2; TRBD1 matches at 7 bases. Per the germline V gene, CDR1 is MNHNY and CDR2 is SVGAGI (reference sequence). The V segment lost 6 bases and the J segment 6 bases; nucleotides outside the gene matches: 10. This CDR3 is built from 14 residues. This CDR3 reads CASSPQGGADGYTF. The CDR3 DNA reads as TGTGCCAGCAGCCCTCAAGGGGGCGCGGATGGCTACACCTTC.

In DNA, the CDR3 is TGCGCCAGCAGCTTAGAACGGGGGGGCGGGAGCACAGATACGCAGTATTTT. Encoded protein: CASSLERGGGSTDTQYF. The chain employs TRBV5-1 and TRBJ2-3, with TRBD2 identical over 8 bases. The CDR3 runs to 17 residues. The germline V gene encodes CDR1 SGHRS and CDR2 YFSETQ. The V gene end was trimmed by 2 bases and the J gene end by 0 bases; junction bases not matched to a gene: 8.

V and J are TRBV6-1 and TRBJ1-5, with D perhaps matching TRBD1 (6 bases). The germline gives CDR1 MNHNS, CDR2 SASEGT. The CDR3 length is 15 residues. The V and J ends lost 4 bases and 5 bases respectively, with 15 bases between them. The CDR3 DNA reads as TGTGCCAGCAGTGGGGGGCAGGGGATACATCAGCCCCAGCATTTT. Translation: CASSGGQGIHQPQHF.

The rearrangement uses TRBV10-3 and TRBJ2-2, with D unresolved. The germline V and J ends were trimmed by 3 bases and 5 bases, with 13 bases remaining between them. The CDR3 runs to 15 residues. CDR1 is ENHRY, CDR2 SYGVKD, per germline. The CDR3 sequence is CAISENLGVTGELFF. In DNA, the CDR3 is TGTGCCATCAGTGAAAATCTAGGCGTTACCGGGGAGCTGTTTTTT.

The V gene is TRBV6-1, the J gene TRBJ2-5; 7 positions agree with TRBD2. Germline-derived CDR1 and CDR2 are MNHNS and SASEGT. The CDR3 spans 15 residues. V shed 4 bases and J 3 bases; nucleotides not matched to a gene: 8. The CDR3 DNA reads TGTGCCAGCAGTGGTATTACGGGGGGAGAAGAGACCCAGTACTTC. It translates to CASSGITGGEETQYF.

This clone counts as large. This rearrangement joins TRBV27 to TRBJ2-7, with D perhaps TRBD2 (6 bases). This CDR3 region has 16 residues. Trimming cost V 6 bases and J 2 bases, with 20 bases left between them. CDR1 and CDR2 from the germline V gene are MNHEY and SMNVEV (reference sequence). CDR3 sequence (DNA): TGTGCCAGCAGCTTAACCTCAGGGACTTTCGCCTACGAGCAGTACTTC. Residues: CASSLTSGTFAYEQYF.

J is TRBJ2-7 and V is TRBV29-1; D is undetermined. The V and J ends lost 0 bases and 3 bases respectively, with 15 bases between them. CDR3 size: 15 residues. Germline CDR1 is SQVTM and CDR2 is ANQGSEA. The CDR3 DNA is TGCAGCGTTGAAGATTCAGGCCCGGACGGCTACGAGCAGTACTTC. Translating it yields CSVEDSGPDGYEQYF.

The chain links TRBV4-2 to TRBJ2-1, with D unresolved. The length of the CDR3 is 14 residues. The V and J ends lost 0 bases and 10 bases respectively, with 13 bases between them. From germline, CDR1 is LGHNA and CDR2 YNFKEQ. The CDR3 spells CASSQDPTPIEQFF. The CDR3 bases are TGTGCCAGCAGCCAAGATCCGACTCCGATCGAGCAGTTCTTC.

Written as DNA, the CDR3 is TGTGCCAGCAGCTTGACAAACACTGAAGCTTTCTTT. Encoded protein: CASSLTNTEAFF. The rearrangement links TRBV7-9 to TRBJ1-1; D is unclear. V lost 3 bases, J lost 2 bases, and 4 bases lay in between. Germline assignment: CDR1 SEHNR and CDR2 FQNEAQ (reference sequence). This CDR3 is built from 12 residues. Filled out from reference TRBV7-9 and TRBJ1-1, the complete variable domain reads DTGVSQNPRHKITKRGQNVTFRCDPISEHNRLYWYRQTLGQGPEFLTYFQNEAQLEKSRLLSDRFSAERPKGSFSTLEIQRTEQGDSAMYLCASSLTNTEAFFGQGTRLTVV.

A single count supports this clone. The chain carries TRBV4-3 and TRBJ2-5, with 8 bases identical to TRBD2. CDR3 length: 14 amino acids. Germline CDR1 reads LGHNA; CDR2 reads YSLEER. Losses at the gene ends were 3 bases for V and 2 bases for J; bases not matched to a gene: 2. CDR3 coding DNA: TGCGCCAGCAGCCAGACGGGGGGGCAAGAGACCCAGTACTTC. This gives the protein CASSQTGGQETQYF.

Relative to its sample, this clone is medium-sized. The rearrangement uses TRBV4-3 and TRBJ2-3, with no clear D. This CDR3 has 16 residues. The germline V gene has CDR1 LGHNA and CDR2 YSLEER. V lost 0 bases and J lost 6, with 16 bases in between. This chain's CDR3 is CASSQDRPSRADTQYF. The CDR3 DNA sequence: TGCGCCAGCAGCCAAGACCGGCCCAGTAGGGCGGATACGCAGTATTTT.

This chain links TRBV6-1 with TRBJ1-4, with a possible D match to TRBD1 (5 bases). The germline V gene encodes CDR1 MNHNS and CDR2 SASEGT. The CDR3 totals 19 residues. Trimming took 2 bases from V and 0 from J, leaving 19 bases between them. The DNA for the CDR3 is TGTGCCAGCAGTGAAAACCAGGACACTTACGGGGCAACTAATGAAAAACTGTTTTTT. As protein: CASSENQDTYGATNEKLFF.

This clone is medium-sized in the sample. The chain couples TRBV9 to TRBJ1-2; unclear D gene. Deletions cut 4 bases from V and 4 bases from J, with 20 bases between. This CDR3 spans 16 amino acids. CDR1 and CDR2 (germline): SGDLS, YYNGEE. For the CDR3, the DNA is TGTGCCAGCAGCCCCGCGGACGCCAGGCCACTCTATGGCTACACCTTC. Translating it yields CASSPADARPLYGYTF.

The chain joins TRBV9 to TRBJ2-2, with D possibly matching TRBD2 (5 bases). V lost 6 bases to trimming and J lost 5 bases, with 11 bases between them. The CDR3 consists of 13 residues. Germline CDR1 reads SGDLS; CDR2 reads YYNGEE. CDR3 nucleotides: TGTGCCAGCACCCCCCGCGGGACCGGGGAGCTGTTTTTT. Translating it yields CASTPRGTGELFF.

The genes are TRBV9 and TRBJ2-5, with 9 nucleotides matching TRBD1. With 8 bases clipped from V and 2 bases from J, the junction kept 7 bases outside the gene matches. Per the germline V gene, CDR1 is SGDLS and CDR2 is YYNGEE. The CDR3 spans 14 residues. CDR3 sequence reads: CASSIGQGQETQYF. The DNA of the CDR3 is TGTGCCAGTTCGATCGGACAGGGGCAAGAGACCCAGTACTTC.

V usage is TRBV14 and J usage is TRBJ2-2; unclear D gene. Trimming took off 0 bases at V and 5 bases at J, with 16 bases between the two ends. CDR1 SGHDN and CDR2 FVKESK come from the germline V gene. The CDR3 covers 17 residues. CDR3 region: CASSQEWAPVETGELFF. As DNA, the CDR3 is TGTGCCAGCAGCCAAGAGTGGGCCCCGGTTGAAACCGGGGAGCTGTTTTTT.

V and J are TRBV5-6 and TRBJ1-1; tentatively, D is TRBD1 (5 bases). The CDR3 has 15 amino acids. Germline CDR1 and CDR2: SGHDT and YYEEEE. The germline V and J ends were trimmed by 0 bases and 0 bases, with 9 bases remaining between them. CDR3 residues: CASSLDGGLNTEAFF. DNA of the CDR3: TGTGCCAGCAGCTTGGACGGGGGGTTGAACACTGAAGCTTTCTTT. The whole variable domain, remainder taken from reference TRBV5-6 and TRBJ1-1, is DAGVTQSPTHLIKTRGQQVTLRCSPKSGHDTVSWYQQALGQGPQFIFQYYEEEERQRGNFPDRFSGHQFPNYSSELNVNALLLGDSALYLCASSLDGGLNTEAFFGQGTRLTVV.